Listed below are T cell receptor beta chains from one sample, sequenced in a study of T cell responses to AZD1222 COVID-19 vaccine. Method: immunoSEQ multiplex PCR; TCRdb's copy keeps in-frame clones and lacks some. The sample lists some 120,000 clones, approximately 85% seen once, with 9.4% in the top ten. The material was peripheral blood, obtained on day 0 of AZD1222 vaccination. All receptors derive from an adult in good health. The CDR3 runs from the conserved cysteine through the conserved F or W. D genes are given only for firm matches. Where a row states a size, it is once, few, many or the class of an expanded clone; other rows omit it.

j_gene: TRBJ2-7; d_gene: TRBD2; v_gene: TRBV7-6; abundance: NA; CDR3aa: CASSKTSAFSYEQYF; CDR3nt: TGTGCCAGCAGCAAGACTAGCGCCTTCTCCTACGAGCAGTACTTC
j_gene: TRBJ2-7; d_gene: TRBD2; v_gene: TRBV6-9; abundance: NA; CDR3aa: CASSPLSGSFYEQYF; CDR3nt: TGTGCCAGCAGTCCCCTCAGCGGGAGCTTCTACGAGCAGTACTTC
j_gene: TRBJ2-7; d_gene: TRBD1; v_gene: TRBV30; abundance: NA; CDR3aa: CAWKKQGGYEQYF; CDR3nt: TGTGCCTGGAAAAAACAGGGGGGTTACGAGCAGTACTTC
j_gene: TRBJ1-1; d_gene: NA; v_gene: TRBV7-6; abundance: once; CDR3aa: CASSLDGDTEAFF; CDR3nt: TGTGCCAGCAGCTTAGACGGAGACACTGAAGCTTTCTTT
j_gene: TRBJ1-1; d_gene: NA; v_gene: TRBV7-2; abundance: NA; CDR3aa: CASSSTPSGKAFF; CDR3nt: TGTGCCAGCAGCTCCACCCCTTCGGGGAAGGCTTTCTTT
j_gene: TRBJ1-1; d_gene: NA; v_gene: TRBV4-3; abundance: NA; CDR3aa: CASSQEVGGVSEAFF; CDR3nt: TGCGCCAGCAGCCAAGAGGTCGGAGGGGTTTCTGAAGCTTTCTTT
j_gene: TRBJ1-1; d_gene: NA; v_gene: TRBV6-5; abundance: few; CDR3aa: CASSYSPTVSDTEAFF; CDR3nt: TGTGCCAGCAGTTACTCACCGACAGTTTCTGACACTGAAGCTTTCTTT
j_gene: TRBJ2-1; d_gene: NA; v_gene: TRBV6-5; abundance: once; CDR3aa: CASSTGPYNEQFF; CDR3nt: TGTGCCAGCAGCACGGGACCTTACAATGAGCAGTTCTTC
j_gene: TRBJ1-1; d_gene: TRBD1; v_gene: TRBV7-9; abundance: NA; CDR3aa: CASSPWTGGLNTEAFF; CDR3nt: TGTGCCAGCAGCCCCTGGACAGGCGGTCTGAACACTGAAGCTTTCTTT
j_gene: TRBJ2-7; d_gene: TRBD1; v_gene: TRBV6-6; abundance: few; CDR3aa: CASSYEGTDTYEQYF; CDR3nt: TGTGCCAGCAGTTACGAAGGGACAGACACCTACGAGCAGTACTTC
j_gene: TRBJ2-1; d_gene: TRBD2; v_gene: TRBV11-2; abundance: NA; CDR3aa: CASSSLSGASYNEQFF; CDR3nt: TGTGCCAGCAGCTCACTTAGCGGGGCCTCTTACAATGAGCAGTTCTTC
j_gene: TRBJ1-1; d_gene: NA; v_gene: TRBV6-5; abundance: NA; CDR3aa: CAGGTIPPKNTEAFF; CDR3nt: TGTGCCGGGGGGACCATACCGCCCAAGAACACTGAAGCTTTCTTT
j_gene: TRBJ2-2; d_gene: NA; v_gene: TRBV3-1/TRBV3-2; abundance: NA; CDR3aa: CASSQGQMELFF; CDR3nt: TGTGCCAGCAGCCAAGGACAGATGGAGCTGTTTTTT
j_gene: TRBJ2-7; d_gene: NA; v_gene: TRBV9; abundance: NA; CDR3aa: CASSVGGDTYEQYF; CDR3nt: TGTGCCAGCAGCGTAGGCGGGGACACCTACGAGCAGTACTTC
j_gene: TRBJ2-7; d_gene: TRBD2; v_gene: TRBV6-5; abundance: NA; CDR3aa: CASSYSTSAYEQYF; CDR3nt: TGTGCCAGCAGTTACTCGACTAGCGCCTACGAGCAGTACTTC
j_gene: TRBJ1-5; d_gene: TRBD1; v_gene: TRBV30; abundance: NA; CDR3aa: CAWSIDRGNQPQHF; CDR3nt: TGTGCCTGGAGTATCGACAGGGGGAATCAGCCCCAGCATTTT
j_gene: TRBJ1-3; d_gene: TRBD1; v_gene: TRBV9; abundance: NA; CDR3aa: CASQGDNRNTIYF; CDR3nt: TGTGCCAGCCAGGGGGACAACAGAAACACCATATATTTT
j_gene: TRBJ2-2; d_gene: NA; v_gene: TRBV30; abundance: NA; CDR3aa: CAWSVVSPGELFF; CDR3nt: TGTGCCTGGAGTGTAGTCAGTCCGGGGGAGCTGTTTTTT
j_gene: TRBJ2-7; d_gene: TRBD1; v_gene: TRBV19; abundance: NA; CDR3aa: CASSKPGQGYYEQYF; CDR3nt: TGTGCCAGTAGTAAACCGGGACAGGGGTACTACGAGCAGTACTTC
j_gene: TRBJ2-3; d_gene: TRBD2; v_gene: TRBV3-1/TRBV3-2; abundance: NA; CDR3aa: CASSHPSGGTDTQYF; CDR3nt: TGTGCCAGCAGCCATCCTAGCGGGGGGACAGATACGCAGTATTTT
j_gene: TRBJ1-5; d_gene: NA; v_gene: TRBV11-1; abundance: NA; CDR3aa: CASSLDGSNQPQHF; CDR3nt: TGTGCCAGCAGCTTGGACGGGAGCAATCAGCCCCAGCATTTT
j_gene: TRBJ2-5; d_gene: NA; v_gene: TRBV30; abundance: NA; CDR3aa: CAWTLQGSETQYF; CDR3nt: TGTGCCTGGACTCTACAGGGAAGTGAGACCCAGTACTTC
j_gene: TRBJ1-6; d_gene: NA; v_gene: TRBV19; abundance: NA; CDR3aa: CASSIDGSPPLHF; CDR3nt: TGTGCCAGTAGTATAGATGGCAGCCCACCCCTCCACTTT
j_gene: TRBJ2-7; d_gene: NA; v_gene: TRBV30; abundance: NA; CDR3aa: CALDRVSYEQYF; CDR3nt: TGTGCCCTGGACCGCGTCTCCTACGAGCAGTACTTC
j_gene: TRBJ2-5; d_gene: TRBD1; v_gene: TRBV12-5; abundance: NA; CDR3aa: CASGLGTGLQETQYF; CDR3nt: TGTGCTAGTGGTTTGGGGACAGGGCTCCAAGAGACCCAGTACTTC
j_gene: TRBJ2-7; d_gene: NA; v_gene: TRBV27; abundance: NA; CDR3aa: CASSLGVRRYEQYF; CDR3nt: TGTGCCAGCAGTTTAGGGGTTAGGAGGTACGAGCAGTACTTC
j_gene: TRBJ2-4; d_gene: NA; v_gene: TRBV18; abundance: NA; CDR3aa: CASSDQGAGAKNIQYF; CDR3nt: TGTGCCAGCTCAGACCAGGGTGCGGGAGCCAAAAACATTCAGTACTTC
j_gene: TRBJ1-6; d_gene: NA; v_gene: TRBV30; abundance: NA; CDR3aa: CAWNGAGSPLHF; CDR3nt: TGTGCCTGGAATGGGGCTGGATCACCCCTCCACTTT
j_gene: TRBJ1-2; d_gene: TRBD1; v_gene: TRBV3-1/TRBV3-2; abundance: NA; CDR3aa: CASQPGQGVSYGYTF; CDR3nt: TGTGCCAGTCAACCGGGACAGGGGGTCAGCTATGGCTACACCTTC
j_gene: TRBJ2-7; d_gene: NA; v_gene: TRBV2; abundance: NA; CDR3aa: CASSRRLREQYF; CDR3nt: TGTGCCAGCAGCCGTAGACTGCGCGAGCAGTACTTC
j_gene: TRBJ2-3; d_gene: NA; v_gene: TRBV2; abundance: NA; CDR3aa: CASSPTDTQYF; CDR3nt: TGTGCCAGCAGTCCGACAGATACGCAGTATTTT
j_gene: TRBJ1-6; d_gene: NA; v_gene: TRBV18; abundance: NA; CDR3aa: CASSPQGGRNSPLHF; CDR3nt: TGTGCCAGCTCACCACAGGGGGGCCGGAATTCACCCCTCCACTTT
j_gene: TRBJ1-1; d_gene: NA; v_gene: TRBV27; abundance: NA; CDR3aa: CASRAIWDGWVNTEAFF; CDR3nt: TGTGCCAGCAGAGCTATCTGGGACGGGTGGGTGAACACTGAAGCTTTCTTT
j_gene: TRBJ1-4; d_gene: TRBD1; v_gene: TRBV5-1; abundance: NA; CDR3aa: CASSTGTGGINEKLFF; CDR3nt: TGCGCCAGCAGCACCGGGACAGGGGGGATTAATGAAAAACTGTTTTTT
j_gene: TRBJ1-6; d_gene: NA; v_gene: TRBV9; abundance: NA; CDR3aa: CASSVRARGDSPLHF; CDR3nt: TGTGCCAGCAGCGTACGGGCGAGGGGCGATTCACCCCTCCACTTT
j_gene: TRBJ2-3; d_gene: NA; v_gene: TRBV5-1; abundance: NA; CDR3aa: CASSGMGAGDTQYF; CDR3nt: TGCGCCAGCAGCGGGATGGGGGCCGGGGATACGCAGTATTTT
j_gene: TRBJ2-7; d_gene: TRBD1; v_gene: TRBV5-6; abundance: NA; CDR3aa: CASSLVGTGGAEQYF; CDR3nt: TGTGCCAGCAGCTTAGTTGGGACAGGGGGCGCGGAGCAGTACTTC
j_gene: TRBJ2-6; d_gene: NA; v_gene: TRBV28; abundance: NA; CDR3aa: CASSPRQSSGANVLTF; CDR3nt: TGTGCCAGCAGCCCGCGTCAGAGCTCTGGGGCCAACGTCCTGACTTTC
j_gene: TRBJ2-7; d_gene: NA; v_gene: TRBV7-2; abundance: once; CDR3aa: CASSLLGSGASYEQYF; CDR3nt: TGTGCCAGCAGCTTATTAGGAAGCGGAGCGTCCTACGAGCAGTACTTC
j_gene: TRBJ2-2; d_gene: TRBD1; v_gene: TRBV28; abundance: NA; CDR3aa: CASSSGQGTGELFF; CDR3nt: TGTGCCAGCAGTTCCGGACAGGGAACCGGGGAGCTGTTTTTT
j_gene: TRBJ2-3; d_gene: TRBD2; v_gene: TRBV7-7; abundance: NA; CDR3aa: CASSLLAGGKADTQYF; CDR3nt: TGTGCCAGCAGCTTACTAGCGGGGGGGAAAGCAGATACGCAGTATTTT
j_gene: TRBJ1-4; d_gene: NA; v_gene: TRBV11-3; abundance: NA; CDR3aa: CASSSTGTTNEKLFF; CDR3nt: TGTGCCAGCAGCTCGACAGGCACAACTAATGAAAAACTGTTTTTT
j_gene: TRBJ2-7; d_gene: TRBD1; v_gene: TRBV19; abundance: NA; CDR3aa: CASSIGGGYYEQYF; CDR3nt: TGTGCCAGTAGTATAGGAGGGGGCTACTACGAGCAGTACTTC
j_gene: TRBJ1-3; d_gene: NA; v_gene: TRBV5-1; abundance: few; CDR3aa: CASSTDSREGTIYF; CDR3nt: TGCGCCAGCAGCACTGACAGTCGCGAGGGCACCATATATTTT
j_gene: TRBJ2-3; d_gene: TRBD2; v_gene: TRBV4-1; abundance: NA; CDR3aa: CASSQGPGGATDTQYF; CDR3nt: TGCGCCAGCAGCCAAGGGCCCGGGGGGGCAACAGATACGCAGTATTTT
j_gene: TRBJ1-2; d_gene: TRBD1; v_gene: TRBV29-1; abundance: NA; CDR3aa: CSVYSGTGIYGYTF; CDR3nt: TGCAGCGTGTATTCCGGGACAGGGATCTATGGCTACACCTTC
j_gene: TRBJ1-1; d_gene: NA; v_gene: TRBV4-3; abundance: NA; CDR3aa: CASSSNRQGLRGTEAFF; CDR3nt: TGCGCCAGCAGCTCGAACAGGCAGGGTTTAAGAGGCACTGAAGCTTTCTTT
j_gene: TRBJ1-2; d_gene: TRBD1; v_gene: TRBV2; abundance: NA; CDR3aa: CASSSGTGNYGYTF; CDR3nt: TGTGCCAGCAGTTCCGGGACAGGGAACTATGGCTACACCTTC
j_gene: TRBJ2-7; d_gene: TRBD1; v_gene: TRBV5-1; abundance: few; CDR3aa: CASSYRDRELRQYF; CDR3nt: TGCGCCAGCAGCTACCGGGACAGGGAGTTACGGCAGTACTTC
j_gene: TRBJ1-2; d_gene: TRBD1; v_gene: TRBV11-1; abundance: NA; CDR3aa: CASSPGQNYGYTF; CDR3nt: TGTGCCAGCAGCCCGGGACAGAACTATGGCTACACCTTC
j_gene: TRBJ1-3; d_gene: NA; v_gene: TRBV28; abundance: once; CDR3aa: CASRSEWQGRGNTIYF; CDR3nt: TGTGCCAGCAGGTCAGAGTGGCAGGGGCGTGGAAACACCATATATTTT
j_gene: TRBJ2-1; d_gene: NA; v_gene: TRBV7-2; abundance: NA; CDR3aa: CASSRLIVGYEQFF; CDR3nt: TGTGCCAGCAGCCGGCTGATAGTTGGGTATGAGCAGTTCTTC
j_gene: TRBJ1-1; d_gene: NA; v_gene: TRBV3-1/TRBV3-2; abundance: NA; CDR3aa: CASSQEVRGTEAFF; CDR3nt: TGTGCCAGCAGCCAGGAGGTGAGGGGAACTGAAGCTTTCTTT
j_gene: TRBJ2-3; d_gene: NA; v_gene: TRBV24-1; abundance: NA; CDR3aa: CATSDWDLTDTQYF; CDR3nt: TGTGCCACCAGTGATTGGGACCTAACAGATACGCAGTATTTT
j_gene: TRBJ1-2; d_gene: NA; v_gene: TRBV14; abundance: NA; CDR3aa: CASSGGVNYGYTF; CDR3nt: TGTGCCAGCTCCGGCGGGGTCAACTATGGCTACACCTTC
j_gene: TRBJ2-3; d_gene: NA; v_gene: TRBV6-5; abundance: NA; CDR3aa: CASSYGRGTDTQYF; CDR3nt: TGTGCCAGCAGTTATGGCAGGGGAACAGATACGCAGTATTTT
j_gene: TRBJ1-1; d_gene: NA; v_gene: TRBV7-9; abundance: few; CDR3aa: CASSLGLSFPEAFF; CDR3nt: TGTGCCAGCAGCTTAGGCTTGTCGTTCCCTGAAGCTTTCTTT
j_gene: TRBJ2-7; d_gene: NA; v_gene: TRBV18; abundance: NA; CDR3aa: CASSPERLGNEQYF; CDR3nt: TGTGCCAGCTCACCCGAACGTCTTGGCAACGAGCAGTACTTC